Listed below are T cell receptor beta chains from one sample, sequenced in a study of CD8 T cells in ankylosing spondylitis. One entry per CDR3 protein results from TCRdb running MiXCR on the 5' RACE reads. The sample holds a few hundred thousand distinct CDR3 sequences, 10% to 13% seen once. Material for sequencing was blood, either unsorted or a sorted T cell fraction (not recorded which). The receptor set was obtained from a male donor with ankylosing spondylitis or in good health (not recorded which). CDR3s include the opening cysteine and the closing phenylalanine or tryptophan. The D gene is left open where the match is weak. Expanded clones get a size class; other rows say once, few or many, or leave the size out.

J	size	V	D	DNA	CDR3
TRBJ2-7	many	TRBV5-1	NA	TGCGCCAGCAGCTTGGCCCTGGGGACGACTGACGAGCAGTACTTC	CASSLALGTTDEQYF
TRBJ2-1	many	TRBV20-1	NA	TGCAGTGCTAGAAAGGCGGGGAACAATGAGCAGTTCTTC	CSARKAGNNEQFF
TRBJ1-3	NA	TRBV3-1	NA	TGTGCCACCAGCCAAGATCGGGGTCGGGGATCTGGAAACACCATATATTTT	CATSQDRGRGSGNTIYF
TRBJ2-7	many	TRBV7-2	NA	TGTGCCAGCAGCTTAGCGTGGTACGAGCAGTACTTC	CASSLAWYEQYF
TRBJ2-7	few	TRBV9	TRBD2	TGTGCCAGCAGCTCTAGTAGCGGGGGCGGCCCCTACGAGCAGTACTTC	CASSSSSGGGPYEQYF
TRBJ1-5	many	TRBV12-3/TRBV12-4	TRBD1	TGTGCCAGCAGCTCAGGGGGGCGCGGTCAGCCCCAGCATTTT	CASSSGGRGQPQHF
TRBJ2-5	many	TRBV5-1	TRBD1	TGCGCCAGCAGCTTGGTAGGGGGCTGGCAAGAGACCCAGTACTTC	CASSLVGGWQETQYF
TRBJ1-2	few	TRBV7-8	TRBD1	TGTGCCAGCAGCTCCTCGACAGGGGTTTATGGCTACACCTTC	CASSSSTGVYGYTF
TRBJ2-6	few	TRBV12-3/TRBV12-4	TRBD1	TGTGCCAGCGGGACGCAGGGGGCCGGGGCCAACGTCCTGACTTTC	CASGTQGAGANVLTF
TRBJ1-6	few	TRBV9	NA	TGTGCCAGCAGCGTAGACACCATGATGGGGCCCCTCCACTTT	CASSVDTMMGPLHF
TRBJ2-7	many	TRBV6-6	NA	TGTGCCAGCAGTTACTCGACCGACTACGAGCAGTACTTC	CASSYSTDYEQYF
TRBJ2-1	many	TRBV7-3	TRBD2	TGTGCCAGCAGCTCAAAGGGCGGGGGGGCCCCAAATGAGCAGTTCTTC	CASSSKGGGAPNEQFF
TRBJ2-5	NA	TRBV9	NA	TGTGCCAGCAGCGCGGACCCCAGGGCGACCCAGTACTTC	CASSADPRATQYF
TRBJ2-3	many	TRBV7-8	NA	TGTGCCAGCAGCTTCTATTTTCTTGGCAGGGACGACACGCAGTATTTT	CASSFYFLGRDDTQYF
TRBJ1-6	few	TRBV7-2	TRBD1	TGTGCCAGCAGCTCAACACAGGGGTTCAATTCACCCCTCCACTTT	CASSSTQGFNSPLHF
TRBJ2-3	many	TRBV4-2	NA	TGTGCCAGCAGCCAAGATCCGGGAAACACAGATACGCAGTATTTT	CASSQDPGNTDTQYF
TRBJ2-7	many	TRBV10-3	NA	TGTGCCATCAGTGAGAGCAGGGACCCACCCTACGAGCAGTACTTC	CAISESRDPPYEQYF
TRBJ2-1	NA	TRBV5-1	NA	TGCGCCAGCAGCTCAGGACACCCTCTCCTCCCCTACAATGAGCAGTTCTTC	CASSSGHPLLPYNEQFF
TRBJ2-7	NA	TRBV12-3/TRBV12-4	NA	TGTGCCAGCAGTTTACAGGTCTCCTACGAGCAGTACTTC	CASSLQVSYEQYF
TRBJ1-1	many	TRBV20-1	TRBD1	TGCAGTGCTAGGGTGGACAGGGAGAAAGAGGGAGCTTTCTTT	CSARVDREKEGAFF
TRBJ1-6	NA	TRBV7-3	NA	TGTGCCAGCAGCTCTTCCCCTGGATATGGTTCACCCCTCCACTTT	CASSSSPGYGSPLHF
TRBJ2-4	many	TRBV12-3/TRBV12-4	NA	TGTGCCAGCAGTCCCTTTATCCGGAACATTCAGTACTTC	CASSPFIRNIQYF
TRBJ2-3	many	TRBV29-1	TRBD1	TGCAGCGTCGAGACAGGGAGTGGTGTAGATACGCAGTATTTT	CSVETGSGVDTQYF
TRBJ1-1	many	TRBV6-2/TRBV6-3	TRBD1	TGTGCCAGCAGTTACTCGATTTTCCCAGGGGGCTCGAAGTGGGCTGAAGCTTTCTTT	CASSYSIFPGGSKWAEAFF
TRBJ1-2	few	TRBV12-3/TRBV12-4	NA	TGTGCCAGCAGCCCCGACAGTTCCTATGGCTACACCTTC	CASSPDSSYGYTF
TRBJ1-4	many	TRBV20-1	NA	TGCAGTGCTAGAGACACGGGGTCCGGAAAACTGTTTTTT	CSARDTGSGKLFF
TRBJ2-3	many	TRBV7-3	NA	TGTGCCAGCAGCTCGTACGGAGGGGGTTCAATAGATACGCAGTATTTT	CASSSYGGGSIDTQYF
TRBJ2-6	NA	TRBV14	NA	TGTGCCAGCAGCCAGGGGGCCTGGACGACTGGGGCCAACGTCCTGACTTTC	CASSQGAWTTGANVLTF
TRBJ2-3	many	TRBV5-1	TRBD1	TGCGCCAGCAGCTGGGGACAGGGGGTAGATACGCAGTATTTT	CASSWGQGVDTQYF
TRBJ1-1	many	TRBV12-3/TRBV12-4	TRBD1	TGTGCCAGCAGTTTCGGGACAGGGCTCACTGAAGCTTTCTTT	CASSFGTGLTEAFF
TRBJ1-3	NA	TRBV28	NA	TGTGCCAGCAGTTTGAGGATACAGTCCTCTGGAAACACCATATATTTT	CASSLRIQSSGNTIYF
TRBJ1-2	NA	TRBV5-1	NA	TGCGCCAGCAGCTTGAAACAGGATAAGTACTATGGCTACACCTTC	CASSLKQDKYYGYTF
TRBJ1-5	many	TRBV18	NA	TGTGCCAGCTCACCAAGGGAGGGCAGCAATCAGCCCCAGCATTTT	CASSPREGSNQPQHF
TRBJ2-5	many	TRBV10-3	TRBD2	TGTGCCGTTTCGGGACTAGCAGAGACCCAGTACTTC	CAVSGLAETQYF
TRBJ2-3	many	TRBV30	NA	TGTGCCTGGGAAGGTGGGGGAGATACGCAGTATTTT	CAWEGGGDTQYF
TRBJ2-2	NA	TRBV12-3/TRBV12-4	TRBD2	TGTGCCGGAAGCGGGGCGAGGGGCACCGGGGAGCTGTTTTTT	CAGSGARGTGELFF
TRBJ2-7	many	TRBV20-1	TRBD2	TGCAGTGTCCCACTAGCGTACGAGCAGTACTTC	CSVPLAYEQYF
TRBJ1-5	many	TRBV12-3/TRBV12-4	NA	TGTGCCAGCAGTCAGACGGATAGCAATCAGCCCCAGCATTTT	CASSQTDSNQPQHF
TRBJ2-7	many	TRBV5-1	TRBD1	TGCGCCAGCAGCCAGTCGGGGACAGGGCTCGGCGAGCAGTACTTC	CASSQSGTGLGEQYF